This passage covers 6 T cell receptor beta chains from one sample sequenced in a study of early T cells in non-severe SARS-CoV-2 infection. MiXCR, run by TCRdb on the 5' RACE reads, gives a single entry per CDR3 protein. The sample carries about 46,000 distinct CDR3 sequences, roughly 5% recorded once. The sequencing used whole blood, collected at baseline. These receptors all come from an adult who was a healthcare worker with PCR-confirmed SARS-CoV-2 infection or an uninfected control (not recorded which).

The chain recombines TRBV12-3 or TRBV12-4 with TRBJ2-1, with a tentative D call TRBD2 (6 bases). The CDR3 runs 15 residues. V was cut by 0 bases and J by 0 bases, with 6 bases left in between. The CDR3 is CASSLASGSYNEQFF. As DNA, the CDR3 is TGTGCCAGCAGTTTAGCTAGCGGCTCCTACAATGAGCAGTTCTTC.

This clonotype was seen a few times. This rearrangement joins TRBV11-2 to TRBJ2-1; TRBD2 aligns across 12 bases. The germline gives CDR1 SGHAT, CDR2 FQNNGV. The CDR3 is 15 residues long. With V trimmed by 5 bases and J by 2 bases, 1 base remained unmatched. The CDR3 DNA reads TGTGCCAGCAGCCGGACTAGCGGGACCTACAATGAGCAGTTCTTC. This gives the protein CASSRTSGTYNEQFF.

This clonotype was recorded many times. The chain employs TRBV3-1 and TRBJ1-1; D is possibly TRBD1 (6 bases). Per the germline V gene, CDR1 is LGHDT and CDR2 is YNNKEL (reference sequence). This CDR3 is 12 amino acids long. Trimming took 4 bases from V and 9 from J, leaving 12 bases between them. CDR3 in DNA: TGTGCCAGCAGCCCAACAACAGGGAAAGCTTTCTTT. It yields the protein CASSPTTGKAFF.

This clonotype has a count of ten or more. The chain recombines TRBV4-1 with TRBJ2-7; tentative D call: TRBD1 (5 bases). The CDR3 loop spans 16 amino acids. Trimming took 5 bases from V and 3 from J, leaving 20 bases between them. Germline V gene lookup returns CDR1 MGHRA and CDR2 YSYEKL. CDR3 loop: CASSSQGPGFYYEQYF. The CDR3 coding sequence is TGCGCCAGCAGCTCGCAGGGCCCCGGGTTCTACTACGAGCAGTACTTC.

Many counts were recorded for this clonotype. The chain employs TRBV6-5 and TRBJ1-1; no clear D. Germline loops: CDR1 MNHEY, CDR2 SVGAGI. The CDR3 consists of 13 residues. Trimming removed 5 bases from V and 5 bases from J, with 12 bases in between. CDR3 in DNA: TGTGCCAGCAGTCGCGAGAGGGTAACTGAAGCTTTCTTT. Amino acid sequence: CASSRERVTEAFF.

This clonotype was recorded many times. The rearrangement joins TRBV27 to TRBJ2-3, with 8 bases lining up with TRBD2. Germline trimming cut 4 bases from V and 5 bases from J; bases unmatched to any gene: 11. This CDR3 contains 16 residues. Per the germline V gene, CDR1 is MNHEY and CDR2 is SMNVEV (reference sequence). As DNA, the CDR3 is TGTGCCAGCAGTTACGGGTCAGCGGGAGCGAAAGATACGCAGTATTTT. Translation gives CASSYGSAGAKDTQYF.